Listed below are T cell receptor beta chains from one sample, sequenced in a study of shared clonotypes between healthy human individuals. The protocol was immunoSEQ multiplex PCR, while the TCRdb copy is restricted to in-frame clones and leaves out a portion. The top ten hold approximately 0.39% of the sample, which has 2 million to 2.5 million clones, roughly 92% seen once. Sequenced sample: naive CD4+ T cells from PBMCs. All receptors derive from a man younger than 35 in good health. Some clones in this sample may be carry-over from other donors' samples. CDR3s include the opening cysteine and the closing phenylalanine or tryptophan. Each record gives: clone size, V gene, CDR3 protein. For some rows the clone size is stated as once, few or many, or as a class when expanded; others skip it.

>.|TRBV27
CASSLYRGGGEKLFF
>few|TRBV30
CAWSVPGTSPTEAFF
>.|TRBV7-3
CASSRSLAGLYNEQFF
>.|TRBV28
CASSEVSINEKLFF
>.|TRBV5-4
CASSLAGGNYEQYF
>.|TRBV7-9
CASSPPGEAYNEQFF
>once|TRBV18
CASSPPTGASTGANVLTF
>.|TRBV7-6
CASSPDAGGSGQPQHF
>.|TRBV7-7
CASSLGTSGINSYNEQFF
>.|TRBV27
CASRIRTGGTYEQYF
>.|TRBV5-4
CASSLAGGRTTGELFF